Following are 16 T cell receptor beta chains from one sample sequenced in a study of T cell responses to AZD1222 COVID-19 vaccine. Method: immunoSEQ multiplex PCR; TCRdb's copy keeps in-frame clones and lacks some. Altogether 150,000 to 200,000 clones are present, 85% to 95% being singletons, with the ten largest covering around 1.3%. This material consisted of peripheral blood, taken on day 0 of AZD1222 vaccination. The receptors were gathered from an adult in good health.

This chain connects TRBV18 to TRBJ2-1; 11 bases are shared with TRBD2. CDR3 length: 19 residues. The germline V gene has CDR1 KGHSH and CDR2 LQKENI. V lost 3 bases and J lost 0; bases outside the gene matches: 10. The CDR3 here is CASSPASSGRRASYNEQFF. The CDR3, as DNA: TGTGCCAGCTCACCCGCGTCTAGCGGGAGGAGGGCCTCCTACAATGAGCAGTTCTTC.

CDR3: CASSRRGQGDNSPLHF. The CDR3, as DNA: TGCGCCAGCAGCCGGAGGGGACAGGGGGATAATTCACCCCTCCACTTT. This sequence joins TRBV5-1 and TRBJ1-6; 11 bases fit TRBD1. Germline V lookup: CDR1 SGHRS, CDR2 YFSETQ. The CDR3 has 16 residues. Trimming removed 4 bases from V and 5 bases from J; junction bases left unmatched: 5.

CDR3 DNA sequence: TGTGCCTGGAGTATTCGGGGTGTTGGCAATCAGCCCCAGCATTTT. It codes for CAWSIRGVGNQPQHF. The chain employs TRBV30 and TRBJ1-5; no definite D call. There are 15 residues in the CDR3. Germline V gives CDR1 GTSNPN, CDR2 SVGIG (reference sequence). Trimming stripped 2 bases from V and 2 bases from J, with 13 bases between.

The rearrangement uses TRBV21-1 and TRBJ2-1; TRBD1 was called by the table and not checked on the DNA. TRBV21-1 is noted as a pseudogene. The CDR3 runs 16 residues. CDR3 coding DNA: TGTGCCAGCAGCAAAGGGGGACAGGACTCCTACAATGAGCAGTTCTTC. Its protein product is CASSKGGQDSYNEQFF.

The rearrangement uses TRBV3-1 (or the pseudogene TRBV3-2) and TRBJ1-6; perhaps TRBD1 as D (5 bases). The CDR3 has 15 amino acids. V was pared by 0 bases and J by 7 bases, with 10 bases between. From germline, CDR1 is LGHDT and CDR2 YNNKEL (reference sequence). CDR3 loop: CASSQDEGSNSPLHF. The CDR3 DNA reads as TGTGCCAGCAGCCAAGACGAGGGGTCGAATTCACCCCTCCACTTT.

V and J are TRBV5-5 and TRBJ2-1; 11 nucleotides line up with TRBD1. The V segment lost 4 bases and the J segment 3 bases; nucleotides outside the gene matches: 3. Per the germline V gene, CDR1 is SGHKS and CDR2 is YYEKEE (reference sequence). The CDR3 runs to 15 residues. The CDR3, as DNA: TGTGCCAGCAGCCCCGGGACAGGGGGCTACAATGAGCAGTTCTTC. Its protein product is CASSPGTGGYNEQFF.

J is TRBJ1-6 and V is TRBV30; D uncertain. Between the trimmed V and J ends, which lost 4 bases and 5 bases, there was a span of 12 bases. This CDR3 is built from 14 residues. CDR1 GTSNPN and CDR2 SVGIG come from the germline V gene (reference sequence). In DNA form, the CDR3 reads TGTGCCTGGACTGATAGGCCCCATAATTCACCCCTCCACTTT. This codes for CAWTDRPHNSPLHF.

The V call is TRBV7-9, the J call TRBJ1-2; 7 bases fit TRBD1. Germline CDR1 and CDR2: SEHNR and FQNEAQ (reference sequence). This CDR3 contains 13 residues. After removal of 1 base from V and 6 bases from J, the junction contained 2 bases not matched to a gene. This CDR3 is CASSLGRGNGYTF. The CDR3, as DNA: TGTGCCAGCAGCTTAGGCAGGGGGAATGGCTACACCTTC.

This clone was detected once. The gene calls are TRBV5-8 and TRBJ1-2; tentative D call: TRBD1 (5 bases). From germline, CDR1 is SGHTS and CDR2 YDEGEE. V gave up 3 bases and J gave up 1 base, with 13 bases separating them. The CDR3 contains 15 residues. This CDR3 reads CASSSLPTDNYGYTF. CDR3 DNA sequence: TGTGCCAGCAGCTCGCTCCCGACAGATAACTATGGCTACACCTTC.

The rearrangement links TRBV27 to TRBJ1-2, with 8 bases matching TRBD1. The trim removed 3 bases at V and 8 bases at J, leaving 8 bases unmatched. CDR1 is MNHEY and CDR2 is SMNVEV in the germline V gene (reference sequence). The CDR3 spans 14 residues. The CDR3 DNA sequence: TGTGCCAGCAGTTTCCGACAGGGGCACCAGGGCTACACCTTC. Translation gives CASSFRQGHQGYTF.

The chain combines TRBV6-5 with TRBJ1-2, with 8 bases aligning to TRBD1. The CDR3 contains 16 residues. Germline values: CDR1 MNHEY, CDR2 SVGAGI. The ends lost 4 bases at V and 6 bases at J; junction bases unmatched: 13. DNA for the CDR3: TGTGCCAGCAGTTCCGAGGACAGGGCGGGAGGTCATGGCTACACCTTC. This codes for CASSSEDRAGGHGYTF.

The chain is built from TRBV19 and TRBJ2-5; a possible D gene is TRBD2 (6 bases). There are 14 residues in the CDR3. Looked up from germline, CDR1 is LNHDA and CDR2 is SQIVND (reference sequence). Trimming left V 4 bases short and J 7 bases short, with 16 bases between. The CDR3 region is CASSTAGPGGTQYF. DNA of the CDR3: TGTGCCAGTAGTACAGCGGGTCCCGGGGGGACCCAGTACTTC.

The rearrangement links TRBV6-4 to TRBJ2-1; possibly TRBD2 for D (6 bases). Trimming left V 0 bases short and J 2 bases short, with 8 bases between. Germline V gene sequence: CDR1 MRHNA, CDR2 SNTAGT. This CDR3 has 15 amino acids. The CDR3 coding sequence is TGTGCCAGCAGTGACTCGGCGGGGACCTACAATGAGCAGTTCTTC. Protein sequence: CASSDSAGTYNEQFF.

The gene calls are TRBV4-1 and TRBJ1-5; D gene uncertain. Germline CDR1 reads MGHRA; CDR2 reads YSYEKL. CDR3 length: 17 residues. V lost 2 bases, J lost 2 bases, and 16 bases lay in between. The CDR3 region has the DNA TGCGCCAGCAGCCAATCGAATGGGCAGCGGCGCAATCAGCCCCAGCATTTT. Protein sequence: CASSQSNGQRRNQPQHF.

This clone was recorded at least ten times. V is TRBV6-4 and J is TRBJ2-3; 12 bases fit TRBD2. The germline V gene encodes CDR1 MRHNA and CDR2 SNTAGT. V gave up 0 bases and J gave up 4 bases; unmatched junction bases: 2. The CDR3 is 16 residues long. The CDR3: CASSDSLAGGADTQYF. The CDR3 coding sequence is TGTGCCAGCAGTGACTCGCTAGCGGGAGGGGCAGATACGCAGTATTTT.

The chain joins TRBV7-3 to TRBJ2-3; 7 bases line up with TRBD2. From germline, CDR1 is SGHTA and CDR2 FQGTGA. The CDR3 is 13 amino acids. Germline trimming cut 5 bases from V and 7 bases from J; bases unmatched to any gene: 6. The CDR3 DNA reads as TGTGCCAGCAGCCATGGGGGGGAGAATACGCAGTATTTT. Its translation is CASSHGGENTQYF.